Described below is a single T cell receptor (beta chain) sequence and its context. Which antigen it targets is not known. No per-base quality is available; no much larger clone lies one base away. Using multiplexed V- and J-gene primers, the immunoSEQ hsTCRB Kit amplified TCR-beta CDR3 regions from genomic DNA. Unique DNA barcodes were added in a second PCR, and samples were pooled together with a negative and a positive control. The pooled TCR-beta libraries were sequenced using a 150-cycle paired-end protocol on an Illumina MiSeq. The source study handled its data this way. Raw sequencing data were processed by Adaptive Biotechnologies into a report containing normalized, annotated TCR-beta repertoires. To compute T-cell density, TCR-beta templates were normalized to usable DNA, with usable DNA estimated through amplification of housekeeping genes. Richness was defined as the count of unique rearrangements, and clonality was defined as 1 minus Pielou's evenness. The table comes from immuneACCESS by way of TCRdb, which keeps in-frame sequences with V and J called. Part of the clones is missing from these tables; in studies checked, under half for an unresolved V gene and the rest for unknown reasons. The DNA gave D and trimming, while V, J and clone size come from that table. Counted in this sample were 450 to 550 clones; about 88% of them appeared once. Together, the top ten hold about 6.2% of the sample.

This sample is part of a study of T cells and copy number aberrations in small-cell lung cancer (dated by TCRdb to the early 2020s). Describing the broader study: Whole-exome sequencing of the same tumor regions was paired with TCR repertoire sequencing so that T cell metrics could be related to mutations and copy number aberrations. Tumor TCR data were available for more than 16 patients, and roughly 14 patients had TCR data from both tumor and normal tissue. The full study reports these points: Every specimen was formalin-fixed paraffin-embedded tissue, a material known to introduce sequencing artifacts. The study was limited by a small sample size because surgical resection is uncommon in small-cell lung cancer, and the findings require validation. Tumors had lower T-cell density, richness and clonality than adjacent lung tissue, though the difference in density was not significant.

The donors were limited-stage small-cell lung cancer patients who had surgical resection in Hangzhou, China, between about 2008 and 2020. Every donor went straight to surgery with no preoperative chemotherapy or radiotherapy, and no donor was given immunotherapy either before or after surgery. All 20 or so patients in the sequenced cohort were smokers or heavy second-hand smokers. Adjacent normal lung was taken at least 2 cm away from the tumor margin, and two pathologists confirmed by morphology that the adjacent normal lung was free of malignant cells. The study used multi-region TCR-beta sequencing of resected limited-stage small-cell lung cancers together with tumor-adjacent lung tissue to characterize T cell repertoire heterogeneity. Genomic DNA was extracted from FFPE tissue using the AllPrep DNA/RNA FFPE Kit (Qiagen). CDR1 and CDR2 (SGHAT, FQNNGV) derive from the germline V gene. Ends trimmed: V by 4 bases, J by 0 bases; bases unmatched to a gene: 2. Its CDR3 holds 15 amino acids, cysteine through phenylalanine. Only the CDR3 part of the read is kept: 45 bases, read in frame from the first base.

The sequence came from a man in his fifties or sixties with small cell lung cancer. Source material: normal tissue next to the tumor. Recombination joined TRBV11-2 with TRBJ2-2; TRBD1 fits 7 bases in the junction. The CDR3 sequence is CASSWTGPNTGELFF. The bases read TGTGCCAGCAGCTGGACAGGCCCGAACACCGGGGAGCTGTTTTTT.